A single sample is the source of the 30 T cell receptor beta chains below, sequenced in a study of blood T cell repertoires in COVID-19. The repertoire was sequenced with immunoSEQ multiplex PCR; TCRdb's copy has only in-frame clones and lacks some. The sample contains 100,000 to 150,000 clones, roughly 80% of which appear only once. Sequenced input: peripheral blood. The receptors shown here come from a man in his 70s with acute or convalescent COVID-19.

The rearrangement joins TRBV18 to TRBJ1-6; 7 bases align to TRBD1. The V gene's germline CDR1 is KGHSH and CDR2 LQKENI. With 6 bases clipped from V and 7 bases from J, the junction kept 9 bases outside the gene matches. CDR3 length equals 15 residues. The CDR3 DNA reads TGTGCCAGCTCCCTAAGGGAACAGGGGAATTCACCCCTCCACTTT. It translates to CASSLREQGNSPLHF.

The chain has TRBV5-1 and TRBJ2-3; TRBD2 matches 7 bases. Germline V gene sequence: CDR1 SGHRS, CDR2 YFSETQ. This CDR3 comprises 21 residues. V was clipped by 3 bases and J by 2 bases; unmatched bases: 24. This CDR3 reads CASSWRSVTSSPPTTTDTQYF. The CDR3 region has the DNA TGCGCCAGCAGCTGGCGTAGCGTGACTAGCTCACCGCCTACCACCACAGATACGCAGTATTTT.

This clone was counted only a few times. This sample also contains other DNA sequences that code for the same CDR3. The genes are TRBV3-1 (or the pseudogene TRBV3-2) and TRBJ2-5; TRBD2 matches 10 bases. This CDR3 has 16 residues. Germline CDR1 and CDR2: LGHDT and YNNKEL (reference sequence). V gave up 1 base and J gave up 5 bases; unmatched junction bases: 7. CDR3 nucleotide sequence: TGTGCCAGCAGCCAAGCTAGCGGGGGAGTTCAGGAGACCCAGTACTTC. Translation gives CASSQASGGVQETQYF.

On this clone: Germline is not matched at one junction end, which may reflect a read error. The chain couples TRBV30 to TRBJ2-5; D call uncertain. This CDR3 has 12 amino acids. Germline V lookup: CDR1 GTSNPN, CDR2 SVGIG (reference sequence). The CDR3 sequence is CAWSGYGESQYF. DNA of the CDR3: TGTGCCTGGAGTGGATACGGAGAGTCCCAGTACTTC.

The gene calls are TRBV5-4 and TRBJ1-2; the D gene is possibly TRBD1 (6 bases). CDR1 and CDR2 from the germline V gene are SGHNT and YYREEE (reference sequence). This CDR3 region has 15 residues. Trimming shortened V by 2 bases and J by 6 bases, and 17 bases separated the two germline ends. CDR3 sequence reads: CASSFPLTGQNGYTF. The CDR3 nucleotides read TGTGCCAGCAGCTTTCCCCTGACAGGCCAGAATGGCTACACCTTC. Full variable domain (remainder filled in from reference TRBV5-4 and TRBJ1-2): ETGVTQSPTHLIKTRGQQVTLRCSSQSGHNTVSWYQQALGQGPQFIFQYYREEENGRGNFPPRFSGLQFPNYSSELNVNALELDDSALYLCASSFPLTGQNGYTFGSGTRLTVV.

The chain's CDR3 is CASSQGLSQPQHF. The CDR3, as DNA: TGTGCCAGCAGCCAAGGGCTTTCTCAGCCCCAGCATTTT. The chain joins TRBV3-1 (or the pseudogene TRBV3-2) to TRBJ1-5; no clear D gene. The CDR3 runs to 13 residues. The germline gives CDR1 LGHDT, CDR2 YNNKEL (reference sequence). The V end lost 1 base, the J end lost 6 bases, and 7 bases lay between the germline ends.

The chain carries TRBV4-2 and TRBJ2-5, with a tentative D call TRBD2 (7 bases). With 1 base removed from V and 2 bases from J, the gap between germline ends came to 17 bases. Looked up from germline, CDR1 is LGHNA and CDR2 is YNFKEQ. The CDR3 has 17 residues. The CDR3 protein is CASSQASGGGTQETQYF. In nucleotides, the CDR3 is TGTGCCAGCAGCCAAGCTTCTGGCGGGGGCACACAAGAGACCCAGTACTTC.

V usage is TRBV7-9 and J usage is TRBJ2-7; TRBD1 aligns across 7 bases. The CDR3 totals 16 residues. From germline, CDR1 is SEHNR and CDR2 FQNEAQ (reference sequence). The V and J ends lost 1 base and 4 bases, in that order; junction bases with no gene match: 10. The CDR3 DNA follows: TGTGCCAGCAGCTTAGTCGTCGGGACAGCTTTATACGAGCAGTACTTC. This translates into CASSLVVGTALYEQYF.

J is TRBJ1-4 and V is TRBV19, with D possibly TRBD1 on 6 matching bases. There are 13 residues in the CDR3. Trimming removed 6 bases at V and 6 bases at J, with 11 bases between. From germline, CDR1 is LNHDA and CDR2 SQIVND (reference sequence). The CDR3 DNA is TGTGCCAGTAGACGGGGGGCGCATGAAAAACTGTTTTTT. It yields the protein CASRRGAHEKLFF.

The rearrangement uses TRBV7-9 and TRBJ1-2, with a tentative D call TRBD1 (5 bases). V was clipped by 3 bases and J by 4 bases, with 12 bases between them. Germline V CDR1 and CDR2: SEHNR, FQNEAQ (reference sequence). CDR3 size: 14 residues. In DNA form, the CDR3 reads TGTGCCAGCAGCTTGTCCAGGGCCCTCTATGGCTACACCTTC. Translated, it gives CASSLSRALYGYTF.

The CDR3: CASSSSGTGGPRRGYTF. CDR3 nucleotides: TGTGCCAGCAGCTCTTCCGGGACAGGGGGCCCACGACGAGGCTACACCTTC. V gene TRBV13 combines with J gene TRBJ1-2, with 12 bases fitting TRBD1. The CDR3 has 17 residues. The germline gives CDR1 PRHDT, CDR2 FYEKMQ (reference sequence). V lost 4 bases to trimming and J lost 8 bases; unmatched junction nucleotides: 14.

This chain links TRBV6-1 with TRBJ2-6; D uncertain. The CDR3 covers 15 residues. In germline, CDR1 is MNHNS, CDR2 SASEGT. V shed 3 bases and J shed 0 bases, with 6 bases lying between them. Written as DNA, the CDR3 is TGTGCCAGCAGTGAGTCCTACTCTGGGGCCAACGTCCTGACTTTC. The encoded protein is CASSESYSGANVLTF.

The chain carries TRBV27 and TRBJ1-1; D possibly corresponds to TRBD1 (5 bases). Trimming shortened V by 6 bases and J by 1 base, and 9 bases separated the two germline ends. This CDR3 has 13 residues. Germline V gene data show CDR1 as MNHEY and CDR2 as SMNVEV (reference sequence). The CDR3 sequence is CASRGGRNTEAFF. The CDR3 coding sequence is TGTGCCAGCAGGGGGGGTAGGAACACTGAAGCTTTCTTT.

Here the CDR3 DNA reads TGTGCCAGCAGTGAAAGCAGGAATTCACCCCTCCACTTT. Encoded protein: CASSESRNSPLHF. This chain links TRBV6-1 with TRBJ1-6; D remains ambiguous. Germline loops: CDR1 MNHNS, CDR2 SASEGT. The length of the CDR3 is 13 residues. V was clipped by 2 bases and J by 7 bases, with 6 bases between them.

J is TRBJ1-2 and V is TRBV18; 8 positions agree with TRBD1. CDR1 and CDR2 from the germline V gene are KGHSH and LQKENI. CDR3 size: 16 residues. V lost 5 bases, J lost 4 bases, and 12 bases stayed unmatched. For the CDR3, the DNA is TGTGCCAGCTCAGGGAACCCGACAGGGGTTGGCTATGGCTACACCTTC. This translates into CASSGNPTGVGYGYTF.

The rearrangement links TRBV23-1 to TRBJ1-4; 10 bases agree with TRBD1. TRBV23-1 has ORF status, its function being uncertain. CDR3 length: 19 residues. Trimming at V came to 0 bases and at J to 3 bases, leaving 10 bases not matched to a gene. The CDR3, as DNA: TGCGCCAGCAGTCAATCGCCCCGACAGGGGGCGCGGTCTAATGAAAAACTGTTTTTT. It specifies CASSQSPRQGARSNEKLFF.

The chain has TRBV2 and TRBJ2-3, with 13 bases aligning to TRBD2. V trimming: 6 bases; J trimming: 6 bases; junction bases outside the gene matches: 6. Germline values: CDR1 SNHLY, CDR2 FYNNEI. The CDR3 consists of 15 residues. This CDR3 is CASSSGLAGVDTQYF. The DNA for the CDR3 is TGTGCCAGCAGCTCCGGACTAGCGGGGGTTGATACGCAGTATTTT.

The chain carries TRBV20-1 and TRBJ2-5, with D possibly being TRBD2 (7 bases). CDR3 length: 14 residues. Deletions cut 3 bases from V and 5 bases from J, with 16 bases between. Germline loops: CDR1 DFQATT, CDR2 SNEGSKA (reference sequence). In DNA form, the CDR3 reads TGCAGTGCTAGTCGTGGGGGGGCCGTTGAGACCCAGTACTTC. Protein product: CSASRGGAVETQYF.

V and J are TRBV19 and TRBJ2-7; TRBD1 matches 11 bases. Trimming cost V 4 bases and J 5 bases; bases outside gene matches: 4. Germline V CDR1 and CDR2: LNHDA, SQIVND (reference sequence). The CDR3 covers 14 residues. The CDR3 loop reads CASSKDRGLDEQYF. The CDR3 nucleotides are TGTGCCAGTAGTAAGGACAGGGGGCTCGACGAGCAGTACTTC.

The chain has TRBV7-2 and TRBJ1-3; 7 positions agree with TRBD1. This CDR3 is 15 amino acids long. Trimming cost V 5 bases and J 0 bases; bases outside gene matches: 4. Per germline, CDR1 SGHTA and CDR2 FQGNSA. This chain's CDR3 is CASSLQGISGNTIYF. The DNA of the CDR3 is TGTGCCAGCAGCCTACAGGGGATCTCTGGAAACACCATATATTTT.

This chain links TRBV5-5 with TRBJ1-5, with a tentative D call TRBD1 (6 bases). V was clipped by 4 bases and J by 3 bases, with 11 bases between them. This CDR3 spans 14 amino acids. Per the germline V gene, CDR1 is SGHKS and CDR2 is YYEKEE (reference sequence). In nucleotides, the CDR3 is TGTGCCAGCAGCCCCCAGGGGCTCAATCAGCCCCAGCATTTT. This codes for CASSPQGLNQPQHF.

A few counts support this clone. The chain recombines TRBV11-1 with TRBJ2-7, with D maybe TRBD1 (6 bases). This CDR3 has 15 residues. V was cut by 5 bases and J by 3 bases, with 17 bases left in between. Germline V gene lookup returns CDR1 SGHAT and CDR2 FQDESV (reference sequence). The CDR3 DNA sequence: TGTGCCAGCAGCGAATCACCGGGACACCTCTACGAGCAGTACTTC. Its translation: CASSESPGHLYEQYF.

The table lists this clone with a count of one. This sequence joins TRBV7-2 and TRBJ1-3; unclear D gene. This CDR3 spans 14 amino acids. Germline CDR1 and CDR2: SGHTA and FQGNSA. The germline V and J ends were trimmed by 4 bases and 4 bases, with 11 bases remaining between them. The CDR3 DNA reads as TGTGCCAGCAGCTCTTCAGTGGTGGGAAACACCATATATTTT. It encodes CASSSSVVGNTIYF.

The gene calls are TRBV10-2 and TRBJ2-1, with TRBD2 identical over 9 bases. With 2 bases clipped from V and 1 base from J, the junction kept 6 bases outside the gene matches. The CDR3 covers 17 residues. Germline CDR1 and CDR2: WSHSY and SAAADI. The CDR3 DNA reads TGCGCCAGCAGTGAGAGGGGGCGGGGGGGTTCCTACAATGAGCAGTTCTTC. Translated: CASSERGRGGSYNEQFF.

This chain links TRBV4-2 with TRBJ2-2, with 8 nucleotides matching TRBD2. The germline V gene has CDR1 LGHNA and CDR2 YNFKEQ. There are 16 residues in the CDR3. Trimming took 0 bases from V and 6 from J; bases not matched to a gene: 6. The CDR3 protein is CASSQDPGGAAGELFF. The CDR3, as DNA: TGTGCCAGCAGCCAAGATCCCGGGGGGGCGGCCGGGGAGCTGTTTTTT.

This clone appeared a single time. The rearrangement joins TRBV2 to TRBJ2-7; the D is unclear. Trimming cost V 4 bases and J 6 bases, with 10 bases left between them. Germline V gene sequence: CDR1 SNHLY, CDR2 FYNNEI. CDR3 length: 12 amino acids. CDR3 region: CASSVQVFEQYF. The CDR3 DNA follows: TGTGCCAGCAGTGTTCAGGTATTCGAGCAGTACTTC.

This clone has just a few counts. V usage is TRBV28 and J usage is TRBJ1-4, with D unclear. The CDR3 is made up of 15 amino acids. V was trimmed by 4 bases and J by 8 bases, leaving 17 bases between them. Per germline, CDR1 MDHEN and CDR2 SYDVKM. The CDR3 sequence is CASSSLSGRNEKLFF. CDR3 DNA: TGTGCCAGCAGTTCCCTGAGCGGCAGGAACGAAAAACTGTTTTTT.

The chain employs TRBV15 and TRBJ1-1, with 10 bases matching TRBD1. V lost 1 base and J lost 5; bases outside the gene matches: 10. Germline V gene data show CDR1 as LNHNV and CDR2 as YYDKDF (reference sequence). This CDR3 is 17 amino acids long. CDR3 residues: CATSRVGDRGICTEAFF. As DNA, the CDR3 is TGTGCCACCAGCAGAGTGGGGGACAGGGGAATATGTACTGAAGCTTTCTTT.

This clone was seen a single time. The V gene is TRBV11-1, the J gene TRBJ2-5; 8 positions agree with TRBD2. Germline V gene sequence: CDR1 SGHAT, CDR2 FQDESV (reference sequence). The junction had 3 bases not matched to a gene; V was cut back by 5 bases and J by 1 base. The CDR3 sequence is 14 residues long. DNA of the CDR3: TGTGCCAGCAGCCTCCGGGGGGGCCAAGAGACCCAGTACTTC. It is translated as CASSLRGGQETQYF.

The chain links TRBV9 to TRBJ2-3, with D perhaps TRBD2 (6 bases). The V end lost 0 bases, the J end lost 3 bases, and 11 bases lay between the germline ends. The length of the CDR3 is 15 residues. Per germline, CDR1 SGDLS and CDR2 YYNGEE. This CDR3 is CASSVGRGSTDTQYF. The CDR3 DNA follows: TGTGCCAGCAGCGTAGGACGGGGGTCAACAGATACGCAGTATTTT.